This section outlines one T cell receptor beta chain sequence together with its context. Its antigen is unidentified. All of the sorted populations showed purity greater than 95%. This CDR3 is 15 amino acids long. Between the trimmed V and J ends, which lost 0 bases and 10 bases, there was a span of 14 bases. Germline V gene lookup returns CDR1 SGDLS and CDR2 YYNGEE. The sequenced template was cDNA made from the entire isolated RNA. The assay was immunoSEQ multiplex PCR, and TCRdb's table has in-frame clones only and misses some. Counted here are 640,000 or so clones, roughly 12% occurring once; the ten biggest clones make up less than 0.025%. This sample was included in a study of beta chain features in type 1 diabetes. Study-wide results and caveats: The study found fewer insertions and more deletions at VDJ junctions in type 1 diabetes patients. Shorter TCRB CDR3s, moderately but significantly so, were found in Type 1 diabetes patients in all four CD4+ subsets. Whatever favoring of shorter templates PCR might show would apply equally to patients and controls.

The source is a man aged 18 to 30 with type 1 diabetes. The chain is built from TRBV9 and TRBJ1-6; D is unclear. The sequencing input was naive CD4+ T cells from blood. CDR3 in DNA: TGTGCCAGCAGCGTAGAATCGGATTTTTCCTCACCCCTCCACTTT. The encoded protein is CASSVESDFSSPLHF.